This T cell receptor (delta chain) was recovered during a study of gammadelta T cells in human blood. General observations from the study: Microbial exposure reportedly appeared to drive polyclonal expansion of innate gamma-delta T cells right after birth.

TCRdb applied CATT to the RT-PCR reads for clone calling. The sample includes 650 to 950 delta-chain clones, 50% to 65% of them seen just once. The length of the CDR3 is 15 residues. Per the germline V gene, CDR1 is GEAIGNYY and CDR2 is EKD. Trimming took off 2 bases at V and 5 bases at J, with 9 bases between the two ends. This clone appeared a few times. Its antigen remains unidentified. One base separates it from a far larger clone, so it is likely a read error. This chain joins TRDV2 and TRDJ3; the D gene is possibly TRDD3 (6 bases). The origin of this receptor is a human donor. The sample taken for sequencing was Vgamma9Vdelta2 gamma-delta T cells from infant blood. CDR3 amino acids: CACDRGSGDTRQMFF. The DNA of the CDR3 is TGTGCCTGTGACAGGGGATCCGGGGACACCCGACAGATGTTTTTC.